This T cell receptor beta chain emerged from a study of blood T cell repertoires in COVID-19. Across about two dozen US areas, participants ranged in age from about 18 to 100 years. Which cohort a participant joined came from the clinical history participants gave. Each recovered donor of Cohort 3 presented with two negative PCRs, clearance, or symptom resolution. Germline CDR1 reads SGHAT; CDR2 reads FQNNGV. The ends lost 5 bases at V and 3 bases at J; junction bases unmatched: 7. There are 14 residues in the CDR3. Repertoires were generated with immunoSEQ multiplex PCR, while TCRdb's copy carries only in-frame clones and drops some. The profile shows 180,000 or so clones, 89% of them singletons.

The sequencing input was PBMCs or T cells enriched from blood (not recorded which). The chain links TRBV11-2 to TRBJ2-7; 7 nucleotides match TRBD1. This sequence originates from a young woman who had recovered from COVID-19. The DNA of the CDR3 is TGTGCCAGCAGCCCCCCGGACAGGCACTACGAGCAGTACTTC. Protein sequence: CASSPPDRHYEQYF.